This T cell receptor beta chain was recovered during a study of Ad26.COV2.S vaccination and SARS-CoV-2 variants. Looking at the study overall: The Ad26.COV2.S arm of the COV1001 trial was where the donor was placed. Administration of Ad26.COV2.S was intramuscular, either once or twice 56 days apart.

Of note for this clone: Its antigen is as yet unknown.

Using immunoSEQ multiplex PCR, the repertoire was profiled, and TCRdb retains in-frame clones only, with some absent. The sample yields about 320,000 clones, more than 70% seen once. Study-wide results and limits: It was found that vaccine and placebo recipients had similar non-spike TCR breadth. CD8+ and CD4+ T cells specific for spike reportedly responded with substantial breadth after vaccination.

Indicated treatment: some 19 received Ad26.COV2.S at low or high dose, single or two shots; 5 received placebo; per-sample allocation not given. Each sample was drawn 63 days after the first injection (of vaccine or placebo). V lost 3 bases and J 4 bases, leaving 12 bases between the germline ends. The germline V gene has CDR1 DFQATT and CDR2 SNEGSKA (reference sequence). This CDR3 contains 13 residues. The chain couples TRBV20-1 to TRBJ2-5; D gene uncertain. Source: peripheral blood, taken in a trial of Ad26.COV2.S vaccine versus placebo. The sequence was obtained from a person between 18 and 65 years old who received the Ad26.COV2.S COVID-19 vaccine or a placebo. The CDR3 sequence: CSASPHRLETQYF. As DNA, the CDR3 is TGCAGTGCTAGTCCGCACAGATTAGAGACCCAGTACTTC.